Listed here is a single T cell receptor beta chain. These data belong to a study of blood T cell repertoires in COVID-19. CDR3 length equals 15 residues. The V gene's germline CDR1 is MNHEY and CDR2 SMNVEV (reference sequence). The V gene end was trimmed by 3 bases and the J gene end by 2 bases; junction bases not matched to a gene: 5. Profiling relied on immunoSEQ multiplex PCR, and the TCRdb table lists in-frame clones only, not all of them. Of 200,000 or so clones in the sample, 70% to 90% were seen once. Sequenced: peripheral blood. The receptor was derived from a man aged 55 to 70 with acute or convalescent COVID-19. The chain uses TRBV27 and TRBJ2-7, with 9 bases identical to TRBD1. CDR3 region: CASSFGGTGPYEQYF. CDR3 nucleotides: TGTGCCAGCAGTTTCGGAGGGACAGGGCCCTACGAGCAGTACTTC.